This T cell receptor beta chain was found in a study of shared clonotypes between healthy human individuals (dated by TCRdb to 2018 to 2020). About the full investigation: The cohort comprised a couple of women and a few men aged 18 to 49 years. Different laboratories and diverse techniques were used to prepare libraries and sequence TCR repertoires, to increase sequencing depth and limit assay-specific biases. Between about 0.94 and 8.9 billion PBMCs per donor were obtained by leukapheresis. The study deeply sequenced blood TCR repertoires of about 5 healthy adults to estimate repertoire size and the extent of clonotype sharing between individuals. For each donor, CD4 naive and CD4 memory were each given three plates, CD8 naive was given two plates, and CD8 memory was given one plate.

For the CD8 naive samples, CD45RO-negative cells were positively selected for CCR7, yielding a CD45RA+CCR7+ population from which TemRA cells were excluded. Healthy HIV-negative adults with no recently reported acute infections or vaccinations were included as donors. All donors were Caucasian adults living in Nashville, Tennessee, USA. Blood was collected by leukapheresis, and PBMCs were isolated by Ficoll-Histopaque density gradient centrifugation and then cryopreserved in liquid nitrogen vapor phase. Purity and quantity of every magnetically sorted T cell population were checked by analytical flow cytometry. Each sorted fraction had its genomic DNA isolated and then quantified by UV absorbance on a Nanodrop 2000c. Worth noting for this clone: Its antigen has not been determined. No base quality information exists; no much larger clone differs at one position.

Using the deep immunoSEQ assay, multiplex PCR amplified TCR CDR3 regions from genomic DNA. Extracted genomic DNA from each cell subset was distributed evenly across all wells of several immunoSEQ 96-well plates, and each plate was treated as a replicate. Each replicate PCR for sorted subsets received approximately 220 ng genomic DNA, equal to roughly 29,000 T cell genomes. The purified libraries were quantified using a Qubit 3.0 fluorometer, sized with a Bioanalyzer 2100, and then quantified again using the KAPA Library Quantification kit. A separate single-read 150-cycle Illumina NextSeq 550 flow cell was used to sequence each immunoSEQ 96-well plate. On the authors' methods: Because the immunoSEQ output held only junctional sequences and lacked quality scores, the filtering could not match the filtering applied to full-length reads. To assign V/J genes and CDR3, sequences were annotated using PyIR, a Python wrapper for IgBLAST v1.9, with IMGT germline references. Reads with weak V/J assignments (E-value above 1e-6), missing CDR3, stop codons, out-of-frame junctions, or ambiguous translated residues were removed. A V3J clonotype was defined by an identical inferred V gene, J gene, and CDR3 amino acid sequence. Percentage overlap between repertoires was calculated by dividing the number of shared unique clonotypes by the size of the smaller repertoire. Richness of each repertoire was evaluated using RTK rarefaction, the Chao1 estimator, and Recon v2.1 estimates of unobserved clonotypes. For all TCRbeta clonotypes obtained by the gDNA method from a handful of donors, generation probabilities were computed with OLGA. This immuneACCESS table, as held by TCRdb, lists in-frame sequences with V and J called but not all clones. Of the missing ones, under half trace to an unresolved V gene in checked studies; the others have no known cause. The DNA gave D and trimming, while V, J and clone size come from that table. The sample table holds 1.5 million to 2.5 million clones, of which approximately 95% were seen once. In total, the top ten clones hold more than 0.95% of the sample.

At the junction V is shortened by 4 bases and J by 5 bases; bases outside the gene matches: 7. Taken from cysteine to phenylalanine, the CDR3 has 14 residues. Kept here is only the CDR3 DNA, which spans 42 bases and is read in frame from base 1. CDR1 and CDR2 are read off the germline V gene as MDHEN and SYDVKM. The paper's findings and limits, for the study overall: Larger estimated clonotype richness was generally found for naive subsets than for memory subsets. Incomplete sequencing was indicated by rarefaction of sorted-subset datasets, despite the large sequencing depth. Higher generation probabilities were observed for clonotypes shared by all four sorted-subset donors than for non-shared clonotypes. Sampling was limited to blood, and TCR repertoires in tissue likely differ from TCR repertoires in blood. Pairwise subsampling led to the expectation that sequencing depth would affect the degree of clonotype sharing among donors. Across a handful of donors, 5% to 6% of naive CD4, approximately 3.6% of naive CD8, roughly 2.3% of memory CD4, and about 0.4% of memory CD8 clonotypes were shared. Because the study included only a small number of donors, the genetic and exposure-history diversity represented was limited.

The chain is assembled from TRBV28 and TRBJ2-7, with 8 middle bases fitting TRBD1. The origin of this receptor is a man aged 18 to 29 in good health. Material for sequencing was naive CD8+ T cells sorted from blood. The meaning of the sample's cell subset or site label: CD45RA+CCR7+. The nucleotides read TGTGCCAGCAGTTCCGGACAGGGTGGCGACGAGCAGTACTTC. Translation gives CASSSGQGGDEQYF.